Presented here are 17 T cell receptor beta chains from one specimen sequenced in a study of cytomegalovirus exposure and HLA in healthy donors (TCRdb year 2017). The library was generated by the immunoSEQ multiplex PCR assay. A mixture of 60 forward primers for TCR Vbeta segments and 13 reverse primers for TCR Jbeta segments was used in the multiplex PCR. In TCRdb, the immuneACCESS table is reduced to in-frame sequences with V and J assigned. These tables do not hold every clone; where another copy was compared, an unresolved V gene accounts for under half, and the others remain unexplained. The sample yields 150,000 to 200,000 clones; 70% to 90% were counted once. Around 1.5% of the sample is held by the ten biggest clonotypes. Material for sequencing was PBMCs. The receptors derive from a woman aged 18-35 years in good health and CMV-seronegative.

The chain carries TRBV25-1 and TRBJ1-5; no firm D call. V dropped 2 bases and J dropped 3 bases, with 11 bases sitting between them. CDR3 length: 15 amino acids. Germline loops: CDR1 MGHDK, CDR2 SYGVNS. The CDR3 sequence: CASSEGRGDNQPQHF. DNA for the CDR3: TGTGCCAGCAGTGAAGGACGGGGTGACAATCAGCCCCAGCATTTT.

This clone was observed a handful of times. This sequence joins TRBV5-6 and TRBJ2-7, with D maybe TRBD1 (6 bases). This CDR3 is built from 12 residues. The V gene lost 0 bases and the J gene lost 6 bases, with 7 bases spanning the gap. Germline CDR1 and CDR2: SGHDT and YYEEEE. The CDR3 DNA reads TGTGCCAGCAGCTTGGTAGGGGGCGAGCAGTACTTC. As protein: CASSLVGGEQYF.

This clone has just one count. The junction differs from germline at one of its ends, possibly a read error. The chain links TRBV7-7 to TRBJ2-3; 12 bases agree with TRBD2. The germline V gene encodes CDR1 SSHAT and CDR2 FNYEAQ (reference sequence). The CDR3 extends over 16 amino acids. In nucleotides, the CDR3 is TGTGCTAGCAGCCGTGGACTAGCGGGGAACACAGATACGCAGTATTTT. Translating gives CASSRGLAGNTDTQYF.

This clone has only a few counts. CDR3 coding DNA: TGTGCCAGCAGTGACTCGGCAGCGGGGGGGCCTGATACGCAGTATTTT. Its protein is CASSDSAAGGPDTQYF. The rearrangement links TRBV6-4 to TRBJ2-3; TRBD2 agrees at 10 bases. V was clipped by 0 bases and J by 6 bases; unmatched bases: 6. This CDR3 has 16 residues. Looked up from germline, CDR1 is MRHNA and CDR2 is SNTAGT.

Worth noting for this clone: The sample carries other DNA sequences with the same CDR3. The CDR3 sequence is CAWSVRGRETQYF. Here the CDR3 DNA reads TGTGCCTGGAGTGTAAGAGGGCGAGAGACCCAGTACTTC. This sequence joins TRBV30 and TRBJ2-5; D possibly corresponds to TRBD2 (5 bases). Trimming took 0 bases from V and 4 from J, leaving 9 bases between them. The CDR3 extends over 13 amino acids. CDR1 is GTSNPN and CDR2 is SVGIG in the germline V gene (reference sequence).

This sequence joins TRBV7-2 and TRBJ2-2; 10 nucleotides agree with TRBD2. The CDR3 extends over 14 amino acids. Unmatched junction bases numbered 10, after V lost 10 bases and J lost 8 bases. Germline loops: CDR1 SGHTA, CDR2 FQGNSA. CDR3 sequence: CATTSGDRRGELFF. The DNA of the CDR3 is TGTGCCACCACTAGCGGGGACCGCCGGGGGGAGCTGTTTTTT.

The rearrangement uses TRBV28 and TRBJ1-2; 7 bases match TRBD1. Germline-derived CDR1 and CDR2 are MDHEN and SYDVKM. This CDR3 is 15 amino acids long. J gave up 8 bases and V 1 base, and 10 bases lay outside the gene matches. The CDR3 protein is CASSLYGTATGGYTF. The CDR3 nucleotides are TGTGCCAGCAGTTTATACGGGACAGCGACGGGGGGCTACACCTTC.

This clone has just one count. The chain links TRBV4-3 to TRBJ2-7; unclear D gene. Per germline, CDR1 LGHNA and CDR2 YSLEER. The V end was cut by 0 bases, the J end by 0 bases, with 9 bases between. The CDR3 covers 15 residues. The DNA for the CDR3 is TGCGCCAGCAGCCAAGATCCCTTGAGCTCCTACGAGCAGTACTTC. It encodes CASSQDPLSSYEQYF.

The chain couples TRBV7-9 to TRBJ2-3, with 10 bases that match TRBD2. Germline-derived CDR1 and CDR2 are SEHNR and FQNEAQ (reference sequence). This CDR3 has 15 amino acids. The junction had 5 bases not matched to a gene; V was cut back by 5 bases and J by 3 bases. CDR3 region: CASSETSGETDTQYF. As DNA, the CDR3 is TGTGCCAGCAGCGAAACTAGCGGGGAAACAGATACGCAGTATTTT.

As DNA, the CDR3 is TGTGCCAGCAGTTTGGGGCCTAGCGGGGCCACAGATACGCAGTATTTT. It encodes CASSLGPSGATDTQYF. The chain has TRBV27 and TRBJ2-3; the match to TRBD2 covers 9 bases. Germline trimming cut 3 bases from V and 2 bases from J; bases unmatched to any gene: 6. Germline V gene lookup returns CDR1 MNHEY and CDR2 SMNVEV (reference sequence). The CDR3 runs 16 residues.

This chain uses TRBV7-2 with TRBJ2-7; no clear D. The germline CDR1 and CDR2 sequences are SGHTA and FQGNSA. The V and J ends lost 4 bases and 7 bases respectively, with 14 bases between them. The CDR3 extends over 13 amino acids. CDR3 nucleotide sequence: TGTGCCAGCAGCTCTACCAAACTCGGGGAGCAGTACTTC. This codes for CASSSTKLGEQYF.

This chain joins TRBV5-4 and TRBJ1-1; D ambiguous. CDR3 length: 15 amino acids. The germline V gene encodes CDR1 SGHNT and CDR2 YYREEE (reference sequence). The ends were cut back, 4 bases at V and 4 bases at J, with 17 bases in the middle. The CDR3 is CASSPLSGRGTEAFF. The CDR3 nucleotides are TGTGCCAGCAGCCCCCTGTCCGGTCGGGGCACTGAAGCTTTCTTT.

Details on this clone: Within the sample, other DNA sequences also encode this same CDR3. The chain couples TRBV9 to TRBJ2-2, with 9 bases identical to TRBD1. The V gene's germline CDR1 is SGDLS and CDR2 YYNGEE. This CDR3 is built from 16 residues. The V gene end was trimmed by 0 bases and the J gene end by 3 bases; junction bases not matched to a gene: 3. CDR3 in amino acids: CASSVGGQGYTGELFF. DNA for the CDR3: TGTGCCAGCAGCGTAGGTGGACAGGGGTACACCGGGGAGCTGTTTTTT. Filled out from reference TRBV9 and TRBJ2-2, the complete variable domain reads DSGVTQTPKHLITATGQRVTLRCSPRSGDLSVYWYQQSLDQGLQFLIQYYNGEERAKGNILERFSAQQFPDLHSELNLSSLELGDSALYFCASSVGGQGYTGELFFGEGSRLTVL.

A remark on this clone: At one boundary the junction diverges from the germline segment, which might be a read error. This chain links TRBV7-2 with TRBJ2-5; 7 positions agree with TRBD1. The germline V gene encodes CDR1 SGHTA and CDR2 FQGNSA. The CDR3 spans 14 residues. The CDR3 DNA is TGTGCCAGCAGCTTCGACAGGGCCCAAGGGACCCAGTACTTC. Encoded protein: CASSFDRAQGTQYF.

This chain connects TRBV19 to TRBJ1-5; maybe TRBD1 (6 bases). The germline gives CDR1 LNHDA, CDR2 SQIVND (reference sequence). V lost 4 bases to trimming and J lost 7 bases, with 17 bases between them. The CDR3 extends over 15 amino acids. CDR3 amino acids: CASSSRWGPEQPQHF. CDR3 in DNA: TGTGCCAGTAGTAGTCGTTGGGGGCCCGAACAGCCCCAGCATTTT.

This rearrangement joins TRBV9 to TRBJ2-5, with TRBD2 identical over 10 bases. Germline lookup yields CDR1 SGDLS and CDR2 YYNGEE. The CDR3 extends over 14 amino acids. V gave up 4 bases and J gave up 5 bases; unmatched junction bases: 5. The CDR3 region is CASSSAGGWETQYF. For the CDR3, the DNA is TGTGCCAGCAGCTCAGCGGGAGGGTGGGAGACCCAGTACTTC.

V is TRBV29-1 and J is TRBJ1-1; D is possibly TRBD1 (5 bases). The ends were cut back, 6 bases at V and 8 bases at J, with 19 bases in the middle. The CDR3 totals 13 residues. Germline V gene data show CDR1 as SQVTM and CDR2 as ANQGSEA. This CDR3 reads CSVIWGVTPEAFF. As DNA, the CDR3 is TGCAGCGTGATATGGGGGGTCACCCCAGAAGCTTTCTTT. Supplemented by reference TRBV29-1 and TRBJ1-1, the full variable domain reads SAVISQKPSRDICQRGTSLTIQCQVDSQVTMMFWYRQQPGQSLTLIATANQGSEATYESGFVIDKFPISRPNLTFSTLTVSNMSPEDSSIYLCSVIWGVTPEAFFGQGTRLTVV.